This T cell receptor beta chain appears in the sequencing data of a study of T cells after yellow fever vaccination. This clonotype was observed a few times. TCRdb re-called the 5' RACE reads through MiXCR, storing one row per CDR3 protein. The sample has 500,000 to 650,000 distinct CDR3 sequences; roughly 17% are singletons. The clonotype originates from a man between 18 and 29 years old who received the YFV17D yellow fever vaccine. Specimen: PBMCs, collected about 5 days after the first yellow fever vaccination.

CDR3 residues: CASTEGLLTGELFF. As DNA, the CDR3 is TGTGCCAGCACGGAGGGGCTCTTGACCGGGGAGCTGTTTTTT. V usage is TRBV2 and J usage is TRBJ2-2, with D perhaps matching TRBD2 (6 bases). V lost 7 bases, J lost 5 bases, and 14 bases lay in between. There are 14 residues in the CDR3. Germline loops: CDR1 SNHLY, CDR2 FYNNEI.